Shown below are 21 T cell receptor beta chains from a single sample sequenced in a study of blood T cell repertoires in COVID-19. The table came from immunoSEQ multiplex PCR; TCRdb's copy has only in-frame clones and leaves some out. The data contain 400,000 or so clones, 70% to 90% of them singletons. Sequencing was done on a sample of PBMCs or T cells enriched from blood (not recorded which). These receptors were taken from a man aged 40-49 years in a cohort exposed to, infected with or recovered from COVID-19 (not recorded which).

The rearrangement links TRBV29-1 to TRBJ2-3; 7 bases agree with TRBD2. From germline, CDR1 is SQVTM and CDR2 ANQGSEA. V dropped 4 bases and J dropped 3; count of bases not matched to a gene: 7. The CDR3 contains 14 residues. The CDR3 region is CSVGSSGGTDTQYF. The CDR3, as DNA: TGCAGCGTTGGGTCTAGCGGTGGTACAGATACGCAGTATTTT.

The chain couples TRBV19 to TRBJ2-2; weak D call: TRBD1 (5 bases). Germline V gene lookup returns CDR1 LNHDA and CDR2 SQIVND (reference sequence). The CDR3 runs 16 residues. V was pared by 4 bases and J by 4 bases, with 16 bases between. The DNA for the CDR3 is TGTGCCAGTAGTACCCCGTTGGGGCGGCCCACCGGGGAGCTGTTTTTT. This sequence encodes CASSTPLGRPTGELFF.

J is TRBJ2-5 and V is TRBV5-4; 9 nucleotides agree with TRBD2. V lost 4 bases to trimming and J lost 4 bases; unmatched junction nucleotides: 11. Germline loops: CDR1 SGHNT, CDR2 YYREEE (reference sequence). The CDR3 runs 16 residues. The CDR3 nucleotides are TGTGCCAGCAGCGGGAGGGAAATACTAGCGGGAGAGACCCAGTACTTC. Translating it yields CASSGREILAGETQYF.

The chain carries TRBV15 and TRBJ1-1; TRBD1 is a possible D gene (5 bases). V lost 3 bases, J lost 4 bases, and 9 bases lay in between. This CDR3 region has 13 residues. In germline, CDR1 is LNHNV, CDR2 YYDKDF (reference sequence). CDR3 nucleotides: TGTGCCACCAGCAGGAGAAGGGGCACTGAAGCTTTCTTT. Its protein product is CATSRRRGTEAFF.

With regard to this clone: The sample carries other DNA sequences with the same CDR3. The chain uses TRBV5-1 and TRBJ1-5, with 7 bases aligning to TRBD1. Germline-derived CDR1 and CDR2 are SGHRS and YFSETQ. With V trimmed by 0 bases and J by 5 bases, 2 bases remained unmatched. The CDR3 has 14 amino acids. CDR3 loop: CASSLGQGDQPQHF. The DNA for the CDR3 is TGCGCCAGCAGCTTGGGACAGGGAGATCAGCCCCAGCATTTT.

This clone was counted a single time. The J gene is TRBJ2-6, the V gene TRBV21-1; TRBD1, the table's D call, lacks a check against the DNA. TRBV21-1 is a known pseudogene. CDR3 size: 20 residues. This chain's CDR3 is CASSKGRRAGKNSGANVLTF. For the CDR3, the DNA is TGTGCCAGCAGCAAAGGGAGAAGGGCAGGGAAAAATTCAGGGGCCAACGTCCTGACTTTC.

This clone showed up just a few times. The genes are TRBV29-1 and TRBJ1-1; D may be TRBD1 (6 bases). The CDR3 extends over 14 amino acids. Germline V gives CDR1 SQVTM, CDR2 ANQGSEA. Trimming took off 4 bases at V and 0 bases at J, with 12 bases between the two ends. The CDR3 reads CSVAKQGMNTEAFF. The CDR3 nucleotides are TGCAGCGTTGCGAAACAGGGTATGAACACTGAAGCTTTCTTT.

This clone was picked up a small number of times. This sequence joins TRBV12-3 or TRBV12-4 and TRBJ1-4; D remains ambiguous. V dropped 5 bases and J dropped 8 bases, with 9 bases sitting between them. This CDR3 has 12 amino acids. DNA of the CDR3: TGTGCCAGCAGTCTAAGCCGCGAAAAACTGTTTTTT. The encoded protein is CASSLSREKLFF.

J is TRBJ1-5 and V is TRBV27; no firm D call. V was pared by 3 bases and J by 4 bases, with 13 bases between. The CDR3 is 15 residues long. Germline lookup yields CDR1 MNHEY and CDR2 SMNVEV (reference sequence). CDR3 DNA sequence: TGTGCCAGCAGTTTGAGTATTCACCAAAATCAGCCCCAGCATTTT. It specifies CASSLSIHQNQPQHF.

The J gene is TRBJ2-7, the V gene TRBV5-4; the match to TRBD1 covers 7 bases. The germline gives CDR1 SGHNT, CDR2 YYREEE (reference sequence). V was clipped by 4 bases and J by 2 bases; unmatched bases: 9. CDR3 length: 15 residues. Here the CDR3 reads CASSPDRDRPYEQYF. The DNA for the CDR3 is TGTGCCAGCAGCCCCGACAGGGATCGTCCCTACGAGCAGTACTTC.

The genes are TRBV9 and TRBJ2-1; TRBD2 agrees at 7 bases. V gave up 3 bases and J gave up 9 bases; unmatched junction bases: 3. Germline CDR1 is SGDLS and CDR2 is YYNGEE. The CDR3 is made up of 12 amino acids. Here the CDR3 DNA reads TGTGCCAGCAGCGCAGGGACTACTGAGCAGTTCTTC. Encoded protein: CASSAGTTEQFF.

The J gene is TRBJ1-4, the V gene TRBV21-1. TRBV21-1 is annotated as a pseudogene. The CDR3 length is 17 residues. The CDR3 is CASSKESPGIGNEKLFF. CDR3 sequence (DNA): TGTGCCAGCAGCAAAGAGAGTCCGGGGATAGGGAATGAAAAACTGTTTTTT.

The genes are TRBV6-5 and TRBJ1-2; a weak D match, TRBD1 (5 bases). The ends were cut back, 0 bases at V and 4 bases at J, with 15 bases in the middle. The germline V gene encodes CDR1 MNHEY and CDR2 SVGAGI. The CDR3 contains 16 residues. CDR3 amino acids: CASSYSTRGGSYGYTF. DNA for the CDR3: TGTGCCAGCAGTTACTCGACAAGGGGAGGTAGCTATGGCTACACCTTC.

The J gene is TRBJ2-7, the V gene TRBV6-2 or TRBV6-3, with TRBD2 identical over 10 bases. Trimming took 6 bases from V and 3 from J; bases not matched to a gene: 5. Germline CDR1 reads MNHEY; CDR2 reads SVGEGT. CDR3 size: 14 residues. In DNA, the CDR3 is TGTGCCAGCAGCAGACTAGCGGGCTTCTACGAGCAGTACTTC. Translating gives CASSRLAGFYEQYF.

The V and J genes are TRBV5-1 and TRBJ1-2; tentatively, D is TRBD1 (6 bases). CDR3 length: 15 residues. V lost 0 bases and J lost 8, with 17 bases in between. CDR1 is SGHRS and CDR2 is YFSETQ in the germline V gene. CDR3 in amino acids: CASSLEGHGSRGYTF. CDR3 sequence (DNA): TGCGCCAGCAGCTTGGAGGGACACGGATCTCGAGGCTACACCTTC.

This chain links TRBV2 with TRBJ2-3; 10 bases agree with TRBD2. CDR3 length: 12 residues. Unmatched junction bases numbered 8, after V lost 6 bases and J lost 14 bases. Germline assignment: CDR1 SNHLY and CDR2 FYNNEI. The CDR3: CASRRLAGRWYF. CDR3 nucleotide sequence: TGTGCCAGCAGAAGACTAGCGGGCCGGTGGTATTTT.

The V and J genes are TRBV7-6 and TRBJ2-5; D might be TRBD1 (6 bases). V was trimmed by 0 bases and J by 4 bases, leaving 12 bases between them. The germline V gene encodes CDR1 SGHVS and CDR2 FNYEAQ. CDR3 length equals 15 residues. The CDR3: CASSLALPGAETQYF. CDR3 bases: TGTGCCAGCAGCTTAGCTTTGCCAGGGGCAGAGACCCAGTACTTC.

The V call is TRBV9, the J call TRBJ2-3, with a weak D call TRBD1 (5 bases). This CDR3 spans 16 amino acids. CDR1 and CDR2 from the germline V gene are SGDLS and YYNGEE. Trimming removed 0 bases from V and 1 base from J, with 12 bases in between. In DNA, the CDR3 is TGTGCCAGCAGCGTAGGGGGCGTGGGGCGCACAGATACGCAGTATTTT. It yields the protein CASSVGGVGRTDTQYF.

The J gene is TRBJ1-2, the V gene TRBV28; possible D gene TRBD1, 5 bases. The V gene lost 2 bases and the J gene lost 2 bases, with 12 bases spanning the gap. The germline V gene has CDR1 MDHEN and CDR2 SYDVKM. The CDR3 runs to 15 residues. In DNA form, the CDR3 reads TGTGCCAGCAGTTTAGAAGGGGTGGGGAACTATGGCTACACCTTC. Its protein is CASSLEGVGNYGYTF.

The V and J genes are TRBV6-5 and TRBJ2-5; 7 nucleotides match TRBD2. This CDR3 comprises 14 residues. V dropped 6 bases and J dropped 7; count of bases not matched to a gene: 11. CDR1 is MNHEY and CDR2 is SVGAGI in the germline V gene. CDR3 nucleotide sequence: TGTGCCAGCAGGGGGGGGAGGGTTGAGGGGACCCAGTACTTC. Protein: CASRGGRVEGTQYF.

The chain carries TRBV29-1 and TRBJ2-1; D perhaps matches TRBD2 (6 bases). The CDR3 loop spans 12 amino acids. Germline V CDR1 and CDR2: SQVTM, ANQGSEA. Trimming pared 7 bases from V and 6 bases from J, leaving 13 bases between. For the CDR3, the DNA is TGCAGCGCCGAGCTAGCGTCCAATGAGCAGTTCTTC. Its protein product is CSAELASNEQFF.